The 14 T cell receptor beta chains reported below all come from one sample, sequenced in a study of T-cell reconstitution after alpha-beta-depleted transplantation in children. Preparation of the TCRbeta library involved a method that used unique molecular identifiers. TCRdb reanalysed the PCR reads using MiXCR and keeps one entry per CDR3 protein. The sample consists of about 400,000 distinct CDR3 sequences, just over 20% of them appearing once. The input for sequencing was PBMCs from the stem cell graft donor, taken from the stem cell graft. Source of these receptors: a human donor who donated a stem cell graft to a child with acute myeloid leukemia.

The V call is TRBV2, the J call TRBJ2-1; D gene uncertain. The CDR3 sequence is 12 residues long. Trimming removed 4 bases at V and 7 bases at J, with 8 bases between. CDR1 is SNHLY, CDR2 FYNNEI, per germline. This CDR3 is CASSVIGNEQFF. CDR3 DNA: TGTGCCAGCAGTGTTATAGGAAATGAGCAGTTCTTC.

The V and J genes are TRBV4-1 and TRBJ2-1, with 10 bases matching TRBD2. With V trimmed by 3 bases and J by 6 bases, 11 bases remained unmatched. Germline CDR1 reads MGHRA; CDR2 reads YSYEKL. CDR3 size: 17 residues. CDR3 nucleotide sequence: TGCGCCAGCAGCCACGAGGAGCGGGAGGGTCGCGGCAATGAGCAGTTCTTC. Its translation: CASSHEEREGRGNEQFF.

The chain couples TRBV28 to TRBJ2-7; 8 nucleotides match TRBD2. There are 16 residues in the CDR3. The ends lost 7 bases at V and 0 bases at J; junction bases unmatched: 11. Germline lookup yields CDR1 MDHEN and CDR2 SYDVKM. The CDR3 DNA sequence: TGTGCCAGCAAACTCCGACTAGCGTCGAGCTCCTACGAGCAGTACTTC. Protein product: CASKLRLASSSYEQYF.

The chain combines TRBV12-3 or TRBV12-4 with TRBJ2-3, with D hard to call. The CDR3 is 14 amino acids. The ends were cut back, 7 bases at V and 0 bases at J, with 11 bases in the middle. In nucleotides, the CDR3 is TGTGCCAGCAAAAGCCAAGCTAGCACAGATACGCAGTATTTT. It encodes CASKSQASTDTQYF.

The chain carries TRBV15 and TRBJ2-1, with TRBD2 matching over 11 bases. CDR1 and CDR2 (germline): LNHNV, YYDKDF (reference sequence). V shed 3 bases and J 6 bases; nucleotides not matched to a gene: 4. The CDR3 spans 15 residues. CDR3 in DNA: TGTGCCACCAGCAGTCCCGGGACTAGCGGCAATGAGCAGTTCTTC. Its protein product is CATSSPGTSGNEQFF.

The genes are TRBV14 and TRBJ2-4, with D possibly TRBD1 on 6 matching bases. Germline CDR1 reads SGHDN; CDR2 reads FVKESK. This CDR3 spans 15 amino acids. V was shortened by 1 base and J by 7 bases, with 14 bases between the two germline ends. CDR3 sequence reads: CASSQAQGVWNIQYF. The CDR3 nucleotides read TGTGCCAGCAGCCAAGCACAGGGAGTTTGGAACATTCAGTACTTC.

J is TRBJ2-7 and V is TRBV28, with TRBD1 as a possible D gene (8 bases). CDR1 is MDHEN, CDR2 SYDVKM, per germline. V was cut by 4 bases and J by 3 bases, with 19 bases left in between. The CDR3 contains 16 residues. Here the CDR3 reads CASSSQHRGGNYEQYF. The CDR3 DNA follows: TGTGCCAGCAGTTCACAACACAGGGGGGGCAACTACGAGCAGTACTTC.

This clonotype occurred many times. For the CDR3, the DNA is TGTGCCAGCAACTGGGGGCTTGAGACTGAAGCTTTCTTT. Protein: CASNWGLETEAFF. The chain carries TRBV12-3 or TRBV12-4 and TRBJ1-1, with a possible D match to TRBD1 (6 bases). Trimming left V 7 bases short and J 5 bases short, with 14 bases between. CDR3 length equals 13 residues.

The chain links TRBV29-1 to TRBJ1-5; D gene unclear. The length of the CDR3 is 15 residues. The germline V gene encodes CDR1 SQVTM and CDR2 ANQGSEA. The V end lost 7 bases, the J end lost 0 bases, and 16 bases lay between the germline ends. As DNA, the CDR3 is TGCAGCGCTAATGTGGCGGGGTATAGCAATCAGCCCCAGCATTTT. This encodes CSANVAGYSNQPQHF.

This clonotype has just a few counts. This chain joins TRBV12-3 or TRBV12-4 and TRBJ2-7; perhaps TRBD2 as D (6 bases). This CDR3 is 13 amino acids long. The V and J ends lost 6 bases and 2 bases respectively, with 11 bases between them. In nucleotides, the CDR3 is TGTGCCAGCAGCCGGGAGAGACCCTACGAGCAGTACTTC. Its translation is CASSRERPYEQYF.

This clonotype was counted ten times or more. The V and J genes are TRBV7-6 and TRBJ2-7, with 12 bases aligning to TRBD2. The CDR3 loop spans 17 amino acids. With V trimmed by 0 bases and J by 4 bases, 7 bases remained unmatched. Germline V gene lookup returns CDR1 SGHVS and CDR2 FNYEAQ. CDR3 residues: CASSLAASSGRAYEQYF. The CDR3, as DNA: TGTGCCAGCAGCTTAGCGGCGTCTAGCGGGAGGGCTTACGAGCAGTACTTC. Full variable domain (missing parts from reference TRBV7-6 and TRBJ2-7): GAGVSQSPRYKVTKRGQDVALRCDPISGHVSLYWYRQALGQGPEFLTYFNYEAQQDKSGLPNDRFSAERPEGSISTLTIQRTEQRDSAMYRCASSLAASSGRAYEQYFGPGTRLTVT.

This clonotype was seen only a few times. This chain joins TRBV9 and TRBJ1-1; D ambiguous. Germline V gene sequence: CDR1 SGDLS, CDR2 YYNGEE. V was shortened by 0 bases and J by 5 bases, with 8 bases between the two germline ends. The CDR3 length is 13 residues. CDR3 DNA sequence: TGTGCCAGCAGCGTAGAGCTGTGGACTGAAGCTTTCTTT. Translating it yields CASSVELWTEAFF.

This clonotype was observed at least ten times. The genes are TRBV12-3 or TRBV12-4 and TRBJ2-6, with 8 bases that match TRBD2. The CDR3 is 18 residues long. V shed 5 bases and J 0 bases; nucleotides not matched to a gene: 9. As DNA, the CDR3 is TGTGCCAGCAGTCATGGACTAGCTGGGGCCTCTGGGGCCAACGTCCTGACTTTC. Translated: CASSHGLAGASGANVLTF.

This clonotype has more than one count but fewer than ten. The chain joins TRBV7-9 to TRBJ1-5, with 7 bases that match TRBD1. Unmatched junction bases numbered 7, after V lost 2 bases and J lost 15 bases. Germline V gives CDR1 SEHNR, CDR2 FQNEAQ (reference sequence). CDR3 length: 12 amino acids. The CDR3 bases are TGTGCCAGCAGCTTAACGACAGGGACCATGCATTTT. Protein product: CASSLTTGTMHF.